The present TCR beta chain was sequenced within a study of high-grade serous ovarian cancer treatment subgroups. Study-level points and caveats: Clonal relatedness tracked neoantigen level, and by trend copy number and mutation load. Repertoire similarity ranged about 0.095 to 0.8 between tumors of one patient.

Germline V gene sequence: CDR1 LGHNA, CDR2 YSLEER. The V end lost 4 bases, the J end lost 2 bases, and 15 bases lay between the germline ends. This CDR3 contains 15 residues. Measured with immunoSEQ multiplex PCR; TCRdb has only the in-frame clones, and not every one. The sample includes about 36,000 clones, over 60% of them seen just once. As to this clone: Its cognate antigen is unknown.

Tumor samples were obtained before definitive surgery or chemotherapy. The TCR comes from a human donor with high-grade serous ovarian cancer. J is TRBJ2-7 and V is TRBV4-3, with no clear D. Sequenced material: tumor tissue. CDR3 residues: CASSLAPHRTYEQYF. Written as DNA, the CDR3 is TGCGCCAGCAGCCTCGCCCCACATCGAACCTACGAGCAGTACTTC.